A single sample gave rise to the 28 T cell receptor beta chains below, sequenced in a study of cytomegalovirus exposure and HLA in healthy donors (TCRdb year 2017). The library was prepared using the immunoSEQ multiplex PCR assay. A mixture of 60 forward primers for TCR Vbeta segments and 13 reverse primers for TCR Jbeta segments was used in the multiplex PCR. As stored in TCRdb, this immuneACCESS dataset retains in-frame rearrangements with V and J assigned. A fraction of the clones does not appear; measured against another copy, unresolved V genes explain less than half of the discrepancy, and the remainder lacks a known reason. In all, the sample holds 140,000 to 150,000 clones, and about 72% of those were seen once. Over 2% of the sample comes from the top ten. Sequencing was done on a sample of PBMCs. The receptors come from a man aged 35 to 55 in good health and CMV-seronegative.

This clone was detected a few times. The chain couples TRBV9 to TRBJ2-3, with 12 bases identical to TRBD2. The J segment lost 2 bases and the V segment lost 0 bases, leaving 4 bases of the junction unmatched. Germline CDR1 is SGDLS and CDR2 is YYNGEE. The CDR3 covers 17 residues. DNA for the CDR3: TGTGCCAGCAGCGTAGATCCTAGCGGGGGGGTCACAGATACGCAGTATTTT. Amino acids: CASSVDPSGGVTDTQYF.

This clone appeared a few times. The J gene is TRBJ2-7, the V gene TRBV29-1; D perhaps matches TRBD1 (6 bases). The CDR3 length is 12 residues. Germline CDR1 reads SQVTM; CDR2 reads ANQGSEA. Trimming left V 3 bases short and J 4 bases short, with 10 bases between. The CDR3 nucleotides read TGCAGCGTTGAGGACAGAAGATACGAGCAGTACTTC. Protein: CSVEDRRYEQYF.

The rearrangement uses TRBV27 and TRBJ2-7; TRBD1 matches at 9 bases. Germline CDR1 and CDR2: MNHEY and SMNVEV (reference sequence). The CDR3 is 16 amino acids. V lost 0 bases and J lost 7; bases outside the gene matches: 10. The CDR3 loop is CASSLSWDRESEEQYF. DNA of the CDR3: TGTGCCAGCAGTTTATCGTGGGACAGGGAATCGGAGGAGCAGTACTTC.

In regard to this clone: A junction boundary mismatches the germline segment, possibly from a read error. The chain couples TRBV4-1 to TRBJ1-5; 7 bases fit TRBD1. Germline assignment: CDR1 MGHRA and CDR2 YSYEKL. The CDR3 is 15 amino acids. The CDR3 sequence: CASSQEDRANQPQNF. The CDR3 region has the DNA TGCGCCAGCAGCCAAGAAGACAGGGCCAATCAGCCCCAGAATTTT.

The chain carries TRBV27 and TRBJ1-4, with D possibly TRBD1 on 6 matching bases. CDR1 is MNHEY, CDR2 SMNVEV, per germline (reference sequence). The CDR3 is made up of 18 amino acids. V dropped 4 bases and J dropped 8 bases, with 26 bases sitting between them. The CDR3 reads CASSSEQGLVESLEKLFF. Written as DNA, the CDR3 is TGTGCCAGCAGTTCCGAACAGGGTCTTGTAGAGTCCCTCGAAAAACTGTTTTTT.

The chain employs TRBV27 and TRBJ1-5; D possibly corresponds to TRBD1 (6 bases). The germline CDR1 and CDR2 sequences are MNHEY and SMNVEV (reference sequence). Trimming left V 6 bases short and J 7 bases short, with 19 bases between. The CDR3 loop spans 15 amino acids. The CDR3 region has the DNA TGTGCCAGCAGCTCCCTCGGACAGATTGGGCAGCCCCAGCATTTT. It yields the protein CASSSLGQIGQPQHF.

The chain has TRBV9 and TRBJ1-4; D may be TRBD1 (5 bases). The germline V gene has CDR1 SGDLS and CDR2 YYNGEE. The CDR3 covers 14 residues. The germline V and J ends were trimmed by 2 bases and 8 bases, with 13 bases remaining between them. The CDR3 DNA reads TGTGCCAGCAGCGTCCTCGGGGGAGGCGAAAAACTGTTTTTT. Its translation: CASSVLGGGEKLFF.

V and J are TRBV5-1 and TRBJ2-1; 13 bases match TRBD2. V was clipped by 0 bases and J by 1 base; unmatched bases: 7. CDR3 length: 19 residues. CDR1 is SGHRS and CDR2 is YFSETQ in the germline V gene. CDR3 nucleotide sequence: TGCGCCAGCAGCTTGGTGCGGGGACTAGCGGGATCATCCTACAATGAGCAGTTCTTC. Its translation is CASSLVRGLAGSSYNEQFF.

V is TRBV7-6 and J is TRBJ2-3; TRBD2 agrees at 13 bases. The germline CDR1 and CDR2 sequences are SGHVS and FNYEAQ. The CDR3 has 17 amino acids. Losses at the gene ends were 4 bases for V and 2 bases for J; bases not matched to a gene: 6. The CDR3: CASSSTSGGIITDTQYF. CDR3 DNA: TGTGCCAGCAGCTCGACTAGCGGGGGGATTATCACAGATACGCAGTATTTT. Using reference TRBV7-6 and TRBJ2-3 for the parts outside the CDR3, the full variable domain is GAGVSQSPRYKVTKRGQDVALRCDPISGHVSLYWYRQALGQGPEFLTYFNYEAQQDKSGLPNDRFSAERPEGSISTLTIQRTEQRDSAMYRCASSSTSGGIITDTQYFGPGTRLTVL.

In its sample, this clone was seen a few times. The V gene is TRBV2, the J gene TRBJ2-1; a weak D match, TRBD2 (5 bases). CDR1 is SNHLY, CDR2 FYNNEI, per germline. V was pared by 5 bases and J by 4 bases, with 15 bases between. The length of the CDR3 is 15 residues. CDR3 DNA sequence: TGTGCCAGCAGTTCGGATGGAGGCGGGTACAATGAGCAGTTCTTC. Translating gives CASSSDGGGYNEQFF. Looking up the rest from reference TRBV2 and TRBJ2-1 gives the full variable domain: EPEVTQTPSHQVTQMGQEVILRCVPISNHLYFYWYRQILGQKVEFLVSFYNNEISEKSEIFDDQFSVERPDGSNFTLKIRSTKLEDSAMYFCASSSDGGGYNEQFFGPGTRLTVL.

CDR3 residues: CASSLGTASPLHF. Written as DNA, the CDR3 is TGTGCCAGCAGCTTAGGGACTGCTTCGCCCCTCCACTTT. The V and J genes are TRBV5-6 and TRBJ1-6; D possibly corresponds to TRBD1 (5 bases). The CDR3 has 13 residues. Germline CDR1 SGHDT, CDR2 YYEEEE. V lost 2 bases and J lost 13, with 13 bases in between.

J is TRBJ1-4 and V is TRBV5-1; 7 bases match TRBD1. CDR1 is SGHRS and CDR2 is YFSETQ in the germline V gene. The V gene end was trimmed by 0 bases and the J gene end by 4 bases; junction bases not matched to a gene: 3. The CDR3 is 15 amino acids. CDR3 protein: CASSLGGQHNEKLFF. For the CDR3, the DNA is TGCGCCAGCAGCTTGGGGGGACAGCATAATGAAAAACTGTTTTTT.

J is TRBJ1-4 and V is TRBV2; maybe TRBD1 (5 bases). Germline loops: CDR1 SNHLY, CDR2 FYNNEI. V dropped 6 bases and J dropped 5 bases, with 16 bases sitting between them. The CDR3 contains 15 residues. The CDR3, as DNA: TGTGCCAGCAGAGACCCAGGGAGGCCGAATGAAAAACTGTTTTTT. As protein: CASRDPGRPNEKLFF.

This chain joins TRBV30 and TRBJ1-6; D is uncertain. The CDR3 length is 14 residues. The germline V gene encodes CDR1 GTSNPN and CDR2 SVGIG (reference sequence). V gave up 4 bases and J gave up 8 bases, with 15 bases separating them. CDR3 nucleotides: TGTGCCTGGACTATAGAGGCGGGGTATTCACCCCTCCACTTT. Its protein product is CAWTIEAGYSPLHF. Combining the CDR3 with reference TRBV30 and TRBJ1-6 gives the whole variable domain SQTIHQWPATLVQPVGSPLSLECTVEGTSNPNLYWYRQAAGRGLQLLFYSVGIGQISSEVPQNLSASRPQDRQFILSSKKLLLSDSGFYLCAWTIEAGYSPLHFGNGTRLTVT.

V and J are TRBV14 and TRBJ2-2, with a weak D call TRBD1 (6 bases). Germline V CDR1 and CDR2: SGHDN, FVKESK. V gave up 0 bases and J gave up 3 bases, with 20 bases separating them. This CDR3 is built from 19 residues. The CDR3 DNA follows: TGTGCCAGCAGCCAAGATTGGTGGCAGGGGCCGTCGTACACCGGGGAGCTGTTTTTT. Protein sequence: CASSQDWWQGPSYTGELFF.

V and J are TRBV29-1 and TRBJ2-5; 10 nucleotides line up with TRBD2. Judging by the DNA end, TRBJ2-7 fits better; the J call may be wrong. The CDR3 runs to 15 residues. In germline, CDR1 is SQVTM, CDR2 ANQGSEA. The CDR3 here is CSVEDQEREGYEQYF. Written as DNA, the CDR3 is TGCAGCGTTGAAGATCAGGAGCGGGAGGGGTACGAGCAGTACTTC.

The chain uses TRBV5-1 and TRBJ1-1; 10 bases fit TRBD1. The germline V gene has CDR1 SGHRS and CDR2 YFSETQ. The length of the CDR3 is 16 residues. The junction had 6 bases not matched to a gene; V was cut back by 4 bases and J by 0 bases. This chain's CDR3 is CASSRDRGPMNTEAFF. The CDR3 DNA reads as TGCGCCAGCAGCCGGGACAGGGGCCCCATGAACACTGAAGCTTTCTTT.

This clone was detected only a few times. The J gene is TRBJ2-5, the V gene TRBV30; D not certain. Germline V gives CDR1 GTSNPN, CDR2 SVGIG (reference sequence). V lost 5 bases and J 0 bases, leaving 7 bases between the germline ends. This CDR3 has 12 residues. The CDR3: CAWERNQETQYF. The CDR3 DNA sequence: TGTGCCTGGGAGAGGAACCAAGAGACCCAGTACTTC. The full variable domain, rest sourced from reference TRBV30 and TRBJ2-5, is SQTIHQWPATLVQPVGSPLSLECTVEGTSNPNLYWYRQAAGRGLQLLFYSVGIGQISSEVPQNLSASRPQDRQFILSSKKLLLSDSGFYLCAWERNQETQYFGPGTRLLVL.

In this sample, this clone turned up a few times. The chain combines TRBV6-1 with TRBJ1-1, with D perhaps TRBD1 (5 bases). Germline CDR1 and CDR2: MNHNS and SASEGT. The V and J ends lost 1 base and 6 bases respectively, with 12 bases between them. The CDR3 has 14 residues. In DNA form, the CDR3 reads TGTGCCAGCAGTGAAGAAGGGGCGAGCTCTGAAGCTTTCTTT. Protein sequence: CASSEEGASSEAFF.

A few counts support this clone. This sequence joins TRBV15 and TRBJ2-7, with TRBD1 as a possible D gene (5 bases). CDR3 size: 15 residues. The V end lost 0 bases, the J end lost 3 bases, and 12 bases lay between the germline ends. Germline V gene sequence: CDR1 LNHNV, CDR2 YYDKDF (reference sequence). CDR3 in DNA: TGTGCCACCAGCAGAGAGCTCGACAGAGACTACGAGCAGTACTTC. As protein: CATSRELDRDYEQYF.

The rearrangement joins TRBV19 to TRBJ2-3; TRBD2 matches 10 bases. Germline values: CDR1 LNHDA, CDR2 SQIVND (reference sequence). This CDR3 region has 16 residues. The V gene end was trimmed by 6 bases and the J gene end by 1 base; junction bases not matched to a gene: 7. The CDR3 is CASSPRGLAGTDTQYF. In DNA, the CDR3 is TGTGCCAGTAGCCCACGAGGACTAGCGGGCACAGATACGCAGTATTTT.

This clone was detected only a few times. J is TRBJ1-1 and V is TRBV5-6; 10 nucleotides align to TRBD1. The CDR3 length is 13 residues. Looked up from germline, CDR1 is SGHDT and CDR2 is YYEEEE. J lost 11 bases, V lost 0 bases, and 4 bases had no gene match. CDR3 residues: CASSLGRQGAAFF. In DNA, the CDR3 is TGTGCCAGCAGCTTGGGGCGACAGGGGGCGGCTTTCTTT.

The gene calls are TRBV2 and TRBJ2-5; possibly TRBD1 for D (6 bases). The CDR3 runs 14 residues. Germline V gives CDR1 SNHLY, CDR2 FYNNEI. V gave up 0 bases and J gave up 8 bases, with 13 bases separating them. The CDR3: CASSEATGAPTQYF. DNA for the CDR3: TGTGCCAGCAGTGAAGCGACAGGAGCCCCAACCCAGTACTTC.

This clone was seen just once. This sequence joins TRBV2 and TRBJ1-2; perhaps TRBD1 as D (5 bases). V was shortened by 4 bases and J by 5 bases, with 20 bases between the two germline ends. The length of the CDR3 is 16 residues. Germline-derived CDR1 and CDR2 are SNHLY and FYNNEI. In DNA form, the CDR3 reads TGTGCCAGCAGTGTGGGGACTTCGGGCGCGGCGTATGGCTACACCTTC. This encodes CASSVGTSGAAYGYTF.

The rearrangement uses TRBV29-1 and TRBJ2-3; D perhaps matches TRBD1 (5 bases). CDR1 and CDR2 from the germline V gene are SQVTM and ANQGSEA. The CDR3 is 13 residues long. Trimming pared 4 bases from V and 1 base from J, leaving 9 bases between. CDR3 bases: TGCAGCGTTGCAGAAGGGGGCACAGATACGCAGTATTTT. Its translation: CSVAEGGTDTQYF.

The CDR3 bases are TGTGCCAGCAGTTTTTTCGGGAACACCGGGGAGCTGTTTTTT. The encoded protein is CASSFFGNTGELFF. The chain employs TRBV28 and TRBJ2-2; D unclear. Deletions cut 3 bases from V and 1 base from J, with 6 bases between. Per germline, CDR1 MDHEN and CDR2 SYDVKM. The CDR3 has 14 amino acids.

CDR3 bases: TGTGCCAGCACCGCAGGCCCCACTTCACCCCTCCACTTT. The encoded protein is CASTAGPTSPLHF. The chain combines TRBV6-5 with TRBJ1-6; D remains unclear. This CDR3 has 13 amino acids. With 7 bases removed from V and 9 bases from J, the gap between germline ends came to 13 bases. CDR1 MNHEY and CDR2 SVGAGI come from the germline V gene.

The V and J genes are TRBV5-6 and TRBJ1-1; D is ambiguous. Germline V lookup: CDR1 SGHDT, CDR2 YYEEEE. The CDR3 consists of 12 residues. V lost 3 bases and J lost 4, with 7 bases in between. CDR3 in DNA: TGTGCCAGCAGCTCCGGTTTCACTGAAGCTTTCTTT. It is translated as CASSSGFTEAFF. The full variable domain, with the rest looked up from reference TRBV5-6 and TRBJ1-1, is DAGVTQSPTHLIKTRGQQVTLRCSPKSGHDTVSWYQQALGQGPQFIFQYYEEEERQRGNFPDRFSGHQFPNYSSELNVNALLLGDSALYLCASSSGFTEAFFGQGTRLTVV.